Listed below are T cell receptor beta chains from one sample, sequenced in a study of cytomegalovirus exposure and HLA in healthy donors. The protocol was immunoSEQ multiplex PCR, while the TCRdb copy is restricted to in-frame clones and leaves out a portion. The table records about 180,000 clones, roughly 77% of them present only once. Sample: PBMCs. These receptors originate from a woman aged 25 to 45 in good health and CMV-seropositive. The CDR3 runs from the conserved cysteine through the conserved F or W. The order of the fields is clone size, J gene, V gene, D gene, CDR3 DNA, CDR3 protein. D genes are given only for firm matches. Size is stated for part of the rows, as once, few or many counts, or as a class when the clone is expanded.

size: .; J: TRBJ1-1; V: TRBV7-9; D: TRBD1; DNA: TGTGCCAGCAGCCGGGGACAGACCGAAGCTTTCTTT; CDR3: CASSRGQTEAFF
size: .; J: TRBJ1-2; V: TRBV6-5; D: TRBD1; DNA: TGTGCCAGCAAATCCGACAGGGAGAGCCATGGCTACACCTTC; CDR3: CASKSDRESHGYTF
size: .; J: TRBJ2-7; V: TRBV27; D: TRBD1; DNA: TGTGCCAGCAGTTTAGGACAGGGGGCGAGTGAGCAGTACTTC; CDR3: CASSLGQGASEQYF
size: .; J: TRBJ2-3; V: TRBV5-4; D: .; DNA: TGTGCCAGCAGCTTGGAAGAGGGTCGCCCAGATACGCAGTATTTT; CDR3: CASSLEEGRPDTQYF
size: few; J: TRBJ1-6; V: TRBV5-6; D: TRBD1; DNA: TGTGCCAGCAGCTGGAAGGGGACAGGAGGGCCCTATAATTCACCCCTCCACTTT; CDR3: CASSWKGTGGPYNSPLHF
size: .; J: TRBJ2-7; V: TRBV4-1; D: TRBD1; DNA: TGCGCCAGCAGCCAACCACGGGACAGGGACTACGAGCAGTACTTC; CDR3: CASSQPRDRDYEQYF
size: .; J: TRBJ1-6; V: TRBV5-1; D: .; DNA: TGCGCCAGCATGGGGGGGAAGGGATCACCCCTCCACTTT; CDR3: CASMGGKGSPLHF
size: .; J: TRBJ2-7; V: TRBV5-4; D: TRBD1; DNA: TGTGCCAGCAGCCCACTACCGGGACAGGACCCAATCTACGAGCAGTACTTC; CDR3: CASSPLPGQDPIYEQYF
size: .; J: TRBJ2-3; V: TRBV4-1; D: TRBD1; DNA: TGCGCCAGCAGCCAAGGAGGGGGCGGCGATGATACGCAGTATTTT; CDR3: CASSQGGGGDDTQYF
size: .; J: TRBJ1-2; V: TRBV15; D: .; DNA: TGTGCCACCAGCAGGGGCGCAGGGCTCCTCTATGGCTACACCTTC; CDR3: CATSRGAGLLYGYTF
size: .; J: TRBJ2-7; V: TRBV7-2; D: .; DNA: TGTGCCAGCAGCTTAGACTATTTCTACGAGCAGTACTTC; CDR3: CASSLDYFYEQYF
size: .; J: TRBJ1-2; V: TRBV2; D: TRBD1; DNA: TGTGCCAGCAGCCGGGACAGGGTTTATGGCTACACCTTC; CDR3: CASSRDRVYGYTF
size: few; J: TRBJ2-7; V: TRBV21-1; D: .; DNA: TGTGCCGGCTCACGGGGGAGCGGGGACTCCTACGAGCAGTACTTC; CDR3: CAGSRGSGDSYEQYF
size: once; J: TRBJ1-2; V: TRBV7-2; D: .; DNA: TGTGCCAGCAGCCAGGTGGGGGGGGTCGCCCACACCTTC; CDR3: CASSQVGGVAHTF
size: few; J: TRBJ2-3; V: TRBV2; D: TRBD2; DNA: TGTGCCACTTCGCAGCGGGGACGAAACACAGATACGCAGTATTTT; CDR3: CATSQRGRNTDTQYF
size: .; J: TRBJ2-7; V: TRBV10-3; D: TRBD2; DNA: TGTGCCATCAGCCCAGCGGGGGGGCCGTCCATGGAGCAGTACTTC; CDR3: CAISPAGGPSMEQYF
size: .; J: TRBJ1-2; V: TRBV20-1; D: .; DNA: TGCAGTGCGATCCACTTCTATGGCTACACCTTC; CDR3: CSAIHFYGYTF
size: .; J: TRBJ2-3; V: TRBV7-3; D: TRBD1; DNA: TGTGCCAGCAGTTCCTCGGGGACAGGGTCAGATACGCAGTATTTT; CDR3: CASSSSGTGSDTQYF
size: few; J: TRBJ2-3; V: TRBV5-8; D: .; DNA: TGTGCCAGCAGCGCACAGGGTAGCACAGATACGCAGTATTTT; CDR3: CASSAQGSTDTQYF
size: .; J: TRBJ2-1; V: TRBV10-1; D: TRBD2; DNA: TGCGCCAGCCAAACTAGCGGGGGAGGTGAGCAGTTCTTC; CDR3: CASQTSGGGEQFF
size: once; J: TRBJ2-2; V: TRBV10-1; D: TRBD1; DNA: TGCGCCAGCAGTGACTCTGGACAGGGCCTGTTTTTT; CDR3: CASSDSGQGLFF
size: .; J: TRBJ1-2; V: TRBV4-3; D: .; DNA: TGCGCCAGCAGCCAAGATTGGGCAAGTTGGAACTATGGCTACACCTTC; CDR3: CASSQDWASWNYGYTF
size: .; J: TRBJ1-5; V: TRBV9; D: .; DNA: TGTGCCAGCAGCGCCTCCTCCGGCAATCAGCCCCAGCATTTT; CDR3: CASSASSGNQPQHF
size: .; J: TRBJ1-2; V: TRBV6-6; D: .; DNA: TGTGCCAGCAGTCCCCGGACAGCTCTCTATGGCTACACCTTC; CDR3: CASSPRTALYGYTF
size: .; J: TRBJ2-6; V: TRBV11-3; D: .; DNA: TGTGCCAGCAGCTCGACAGCAACTGGGGCCAACGCCCTGACTTTC; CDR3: CASSSTATGANALTF
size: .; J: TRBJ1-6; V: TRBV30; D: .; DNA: TGTGCCTGGAGTGTAGGAGCAAGTCCTAATTCACCCCTCCACTTT; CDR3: CAWSVGASPNSPLHF
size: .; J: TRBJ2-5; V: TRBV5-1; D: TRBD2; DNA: TGCGCCAGCAGCTTGGGGTTGCGGGGGGAGACCCAGTACTTC; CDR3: CASSLGLRGETQYF
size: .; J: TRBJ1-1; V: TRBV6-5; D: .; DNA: TGTGCCAGCAGTTCCCAACCAACAGTGATCACTGAAGCTTTCTTT; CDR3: CASSSQPTVITEAFF
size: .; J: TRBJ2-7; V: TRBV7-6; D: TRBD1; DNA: TGTGCCAGCAGCCCCAGAGGTGCGGGGACAGGGGGCGAGCAGTACTTC; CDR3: CASSPRGAGTGGEQYF
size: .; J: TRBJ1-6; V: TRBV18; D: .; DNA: TGTGCCAGCTCACCTTCCGACAGGTTCTATAATTCACCCCTCCACTTT; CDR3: CASSPSDRFYNSPLHF
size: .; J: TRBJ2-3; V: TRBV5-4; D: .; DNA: TGTGCCAGCAGCCCAGGAGGGTCCGGACAGGCCTACACGGATACGCAGTATTTT; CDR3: CASSPGGSGQAYTDTQYF
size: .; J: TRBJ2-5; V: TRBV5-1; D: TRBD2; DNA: TGCGCCAGCAGCTGGACTAGCGGGGGGGCCGTGGAGACCCAGTACTTC; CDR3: CASSWTSGGAVETQYF
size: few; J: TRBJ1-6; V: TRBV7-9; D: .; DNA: TGTGCCAGCAGCCCCCGAAGAGAAGATTCACCCCTCCACTTT; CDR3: CASSPRREDSPLHF
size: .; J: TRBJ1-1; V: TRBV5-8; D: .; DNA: TGTGCCAGCAGCTTGGGGAGGGTTACTGAAGCTTTCTTT; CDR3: CASSLGRVTEAFF
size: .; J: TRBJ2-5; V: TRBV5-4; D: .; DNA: TGTGCCAGCAGCGCCTTGGACTGGAAAGAGACCCAGTACTTC; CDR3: CASSALDWKETQYF
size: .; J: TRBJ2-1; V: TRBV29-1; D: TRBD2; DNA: TGCAGCGGAGCCGGGCTAGCGGGGGGCCGGTACAATGAGCAGTTCTTC; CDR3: CSGAGLAGGRYNEQFF
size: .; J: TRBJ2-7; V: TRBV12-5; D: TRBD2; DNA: TGTGCTAGTGGAAACCAGGGAGGGTACGAGCAGTACTTC; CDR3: CASGNQGGYEQYF
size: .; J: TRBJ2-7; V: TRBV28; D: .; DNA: TGTGCCAGCAGTTCTGGACAGAACCCCTACCAGCAGTACTTC; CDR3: CASSSGQNPYQQYF